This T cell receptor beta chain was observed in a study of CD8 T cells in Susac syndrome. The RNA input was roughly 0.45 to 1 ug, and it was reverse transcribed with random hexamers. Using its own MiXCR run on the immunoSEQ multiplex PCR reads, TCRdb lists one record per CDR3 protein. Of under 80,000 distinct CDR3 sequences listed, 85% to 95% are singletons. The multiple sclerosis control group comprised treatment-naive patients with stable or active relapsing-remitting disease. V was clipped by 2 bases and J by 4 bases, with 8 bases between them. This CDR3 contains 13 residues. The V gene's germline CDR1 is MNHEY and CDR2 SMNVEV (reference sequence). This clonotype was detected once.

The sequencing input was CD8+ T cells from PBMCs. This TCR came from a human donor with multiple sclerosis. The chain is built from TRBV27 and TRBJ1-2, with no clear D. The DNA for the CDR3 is TGTGCCAGCAGTTTAGGGCGGACCTATGGCTACACCTTC. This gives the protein CASSLGRTYGYTF.